This T cell receptor beta chain originates from a study of T cell repertoires in cytomegalovirus infection. TCRdb re-called the reads through MiXCR, storing one row per CDR3 protein. Of about 450,000 distinct CDR3 sequences in the sample, roughly 30% were seen once. The germline gives CDR1 MGHRA, CDR2 YSYEKL. Between the trimmed V and J ends, which lost 1 base and 0 bases, there was a span of 6 bases. This CDR3 is built from 15 residues. This clonotype has more than one count but fewer than ten. The chain employs TRBV4-1 and TRBJ1-4; the D is unclear. Sequenced sample: PBMCs. The sequence was obtained from a human donor in good health (CMV status not recorded). Some clones in this sample may be carry-over from other donors' samples. The CDR3 bases are TGCGCCAGCAGCCAAGTAGGCACAACTAATGAAAAACTGTTTTTT. Its translation is CASSQVGTTNEKLFF.